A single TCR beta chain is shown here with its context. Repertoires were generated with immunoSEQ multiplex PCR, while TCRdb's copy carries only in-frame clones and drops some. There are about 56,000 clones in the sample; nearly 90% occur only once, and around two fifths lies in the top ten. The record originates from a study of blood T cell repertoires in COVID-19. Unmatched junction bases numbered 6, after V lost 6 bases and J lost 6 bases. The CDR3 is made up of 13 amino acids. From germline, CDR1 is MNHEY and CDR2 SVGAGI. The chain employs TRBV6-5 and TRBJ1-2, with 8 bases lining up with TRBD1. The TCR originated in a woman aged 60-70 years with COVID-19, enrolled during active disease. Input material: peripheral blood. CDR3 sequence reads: CASRPGQVNGYTF. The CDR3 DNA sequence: TGTGCCAGCAGACCGGGACAGGTCAATGGCTACACCTTC.